This T cell receptor beta chain is from a study of cytomegalovirus exposure and HLA in healthy donors. This clone was detected a few times. Antigen specificity is unknown. General observations from the study: Donor immune exposure was known only as CMV serostatus. Productive status was seen about 87% or about 30% of the time for most TCR beta V segments in an earlier analysis. Reportedly, fewer N-insertions than the approximately 610-donor mean appeared in an Asian-associated ancestry cluster in a later analysis.

Primers: 60 Vbeta forward and 13 Jbeta reverse. Per the original data handling: The count from a later analysis was about 80 million unique TCR beta chains, 9 million to 12 million of them shared. The table came from immunoSEQ multiplex PCR; TCRdb's copy has only in-frame clones and leaves some out. The V and J calls and the clone size are those of that table, but D and trimming were determined from the DNA. The sample consists of about 130,000 clones, roughly three quarters of them appearing once. The receptor was isolated from a man between 18 and 29 years old in good health and CMV-seronegative. Sequencing used PBMCs.

CDR3 protein: CASSMGGWNQPQHF. CDR3 sequence (DNA): TGTGCCAGTAGTATGGGGGGGTGGAATCAGCCCCAGCATTTT. The chain combines TRBV19 with TRBJ1-5, with D possibly being TRBD1 (5 bases). The CDR3 is 14 amino acids. Germline values: CDR1 LNHDA, CDR2 SQIVND (reference sequence). Trimming removed 3 bases from V and 4 bases from J, with 10 bases in between.